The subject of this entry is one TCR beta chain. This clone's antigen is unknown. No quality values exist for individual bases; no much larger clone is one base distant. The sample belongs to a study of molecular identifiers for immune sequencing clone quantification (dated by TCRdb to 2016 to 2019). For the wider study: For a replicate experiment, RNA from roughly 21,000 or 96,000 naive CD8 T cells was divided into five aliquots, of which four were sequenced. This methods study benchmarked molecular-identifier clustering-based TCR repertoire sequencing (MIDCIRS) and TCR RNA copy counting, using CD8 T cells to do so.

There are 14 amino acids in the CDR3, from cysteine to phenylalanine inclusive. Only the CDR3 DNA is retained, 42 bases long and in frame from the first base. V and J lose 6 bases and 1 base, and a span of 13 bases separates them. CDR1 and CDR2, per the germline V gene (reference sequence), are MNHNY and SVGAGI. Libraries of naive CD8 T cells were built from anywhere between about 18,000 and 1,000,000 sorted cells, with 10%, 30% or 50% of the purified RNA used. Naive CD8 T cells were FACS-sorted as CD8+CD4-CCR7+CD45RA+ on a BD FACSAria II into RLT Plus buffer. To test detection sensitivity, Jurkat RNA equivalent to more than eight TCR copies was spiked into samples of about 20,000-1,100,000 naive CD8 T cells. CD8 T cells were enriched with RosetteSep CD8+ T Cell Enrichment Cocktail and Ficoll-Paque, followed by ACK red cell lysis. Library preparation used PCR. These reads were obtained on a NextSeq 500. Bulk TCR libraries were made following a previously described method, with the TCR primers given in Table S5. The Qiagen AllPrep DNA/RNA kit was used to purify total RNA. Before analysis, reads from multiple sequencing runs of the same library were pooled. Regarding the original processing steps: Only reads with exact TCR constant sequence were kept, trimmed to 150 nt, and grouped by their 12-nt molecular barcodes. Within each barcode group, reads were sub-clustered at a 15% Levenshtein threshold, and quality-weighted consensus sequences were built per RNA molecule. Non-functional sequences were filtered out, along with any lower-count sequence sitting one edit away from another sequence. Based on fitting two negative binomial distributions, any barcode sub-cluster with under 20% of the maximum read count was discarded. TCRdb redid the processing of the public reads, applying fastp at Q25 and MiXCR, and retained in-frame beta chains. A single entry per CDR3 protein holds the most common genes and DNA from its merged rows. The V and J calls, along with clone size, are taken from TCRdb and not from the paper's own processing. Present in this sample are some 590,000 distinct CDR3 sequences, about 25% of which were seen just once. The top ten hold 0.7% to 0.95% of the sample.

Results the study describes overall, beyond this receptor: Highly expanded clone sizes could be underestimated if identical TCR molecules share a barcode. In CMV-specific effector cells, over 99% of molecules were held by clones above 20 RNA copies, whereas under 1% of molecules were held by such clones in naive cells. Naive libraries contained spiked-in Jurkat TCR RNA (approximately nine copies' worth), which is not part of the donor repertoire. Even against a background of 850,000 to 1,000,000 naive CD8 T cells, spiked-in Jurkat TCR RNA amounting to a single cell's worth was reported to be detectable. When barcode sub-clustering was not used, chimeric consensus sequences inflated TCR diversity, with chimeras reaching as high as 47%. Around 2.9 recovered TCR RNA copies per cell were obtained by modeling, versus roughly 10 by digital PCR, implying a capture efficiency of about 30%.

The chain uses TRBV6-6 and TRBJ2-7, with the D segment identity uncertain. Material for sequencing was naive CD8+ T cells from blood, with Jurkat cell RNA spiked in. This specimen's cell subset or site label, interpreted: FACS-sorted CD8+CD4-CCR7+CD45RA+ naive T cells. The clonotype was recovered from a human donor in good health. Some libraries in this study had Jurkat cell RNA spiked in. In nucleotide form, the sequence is TGTGCCAGCAGCGCCCCGGACGGGTCCTACGAGCAGTACTTC. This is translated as CASSAPDGSYEQYF.